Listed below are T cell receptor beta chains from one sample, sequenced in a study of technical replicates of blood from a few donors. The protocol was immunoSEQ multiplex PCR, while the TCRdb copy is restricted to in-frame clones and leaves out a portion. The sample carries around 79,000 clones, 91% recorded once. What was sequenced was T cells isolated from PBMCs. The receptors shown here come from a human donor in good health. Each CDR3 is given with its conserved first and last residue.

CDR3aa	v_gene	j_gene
CASSQRGLAGGVQFF	TRBV14	TRBJ2-1
CAWRRDRGVDTIYF	TRBV30	TRBJ1-3
CASSNPTGGREKLFF	TRBV6-9	TRBJ1-4
CATSRYVGGQETQYF	TRBV15	TRBJ2-5
CASSVGDRGETQYF	TRBV9	TRBJ2-5
CASSSEGALYEQYF	TRBV7-9	TRBJ2-7
CASSQGGIDEQFF	TRBV28	TRBJ2-1
CASTPGQPEPYYGYTF	TRBV19	TRBJ1-2
CASSVEAHFEKLFF	TRBV9	TRBJ1-4
CASSQDQSTRDGYTF	TRBV4-2	TRBJ1-2
CSVGQGNQPQHF	TRBV29-1	TRBJ1-5
CASSLDRQLANYGYTF	TRBV19	TRBJ1-2
CASSVRPHRGGDTGELFF	TRBV9	TRBJ2-2
CASSMLAGVEEQYF	TRBV19	TRBJ2-7
CASSHKVQGSYEQYF	TRBV4-1	TRBJ2-7
CASSFPGTGDSPLHF	TRBV7-9	TRBJ1-6
CASSTGRQGAWQPQHF	TRBV19	TRBJ1-5
CSVDRIPGGNYGYTF	TRBV29-1	TRBJ1-2
CASSQGLGGTEAFF	TRBV7-3	TRBJ1-1
CASSRRTPSTDTQYF	TRBV19	TRBJ2-3
CASSLDFGGAFHEQYF	TRBV11-3	TRBJ2-7
CASSYSGTGVNTEAFF	TRBV6-5	TRBJ1-1
CASSSPPDREPALSNQPQHF	TRBV5-1	TRBJ1-5
CASSYSLAGATDTQYF	TRBV6-5	TRBJ2-3